Sequencing of this TCR beta chain was carried out in a study of blood T cell repertoires in COVID-19. About the research overall: Acute-phase and convalescent COVID-19 samples originated in the United States, Italy and Spain.

Sequencing was performed with immunoSEQ multiplex PCR; in TCRdb, only in-frame clones are kept and a portion is missing. There are under 100,000 clones in the sample; about 82% occur only once, and about 11% lies in the top ten. This CDR3 has 14 amino acids. CDR1 and CDR2 from the germline V gene are MDHEN and SYDVKM. V dropped 3 bases and J dropped 8 bases, with 13 bases sitting between them. The sequencing input was peripheral blood. The chain employs TRBV28 and TRBJ1-4; perhaps TRBD1 as D (5 bases). The receptor comes from a woman aged 70 to 79 with active or convalescent COVID-19. CDR3 sequence (DNA): TGTGCCAGCAGTTTTTCCCAGGGAGGAGAAAAACTGTTTTTT. It encodes CASSFSQGGEKLFF.